The 5 T cell receptor beta chains below were found in one sample sequenced in a study of blood T cells in healthy people across ages. Then a second PCR, running about 6 to 12 cycles, was carried out with a sample-barcoded 5' primer and a J-beta primer mix. TCRdb recomputed calls from the 5' RACE reads with MiXCR, one row per CDR3 protein. The sample records 550,000 to 750,000 distinct CDR3 sequences, 20% to 25% being singletons. Sequenced input: blood. All receptors derive from a man between 65 and 79 years old in good health.

The chain recombines TRBV20-1 with TRBJ2-7; D may be TRBD1 (7 bases). V was cut by 3 bases and J by 0 bases, with 12 bases left in between. Germline CDR1 and CDR2: DFQATT and SNEGSKA (reference sequence). CDR3 length: 14 amino acids. The CDR3 DNA sequence: TGCAGTGCTAGCGGGGGACAGTCCTCCTACGAGCAGTACTTC. Its translation is CSASGGQSSYEQYF.

This clonotype has more than one count but fewer than ten. This chain links TRBV29-1 with TRBJ2-1; tentative D call: TRBD2 (6 bases). Germline loops: CDR1 SQVTM, CDR2 ANQGSEA. Trimming took 6 bases from V and 0 from J, leaving 12 bases between them. This CDR3 contains 14 residues. CDR3: CSVLAPSSYNEQFF. Written as DNA, the CDR3 is TGCAGCGTCCTAGCGCCGAGCTCCTACAATGAGCAGTTCTTC.

This clonotype was counted many times. V and J are TRBV4-1 and TRBJ2-1, with 7 bases matching TRBD2. After removal of 0 bases from V and 2 bases from J, the junction contained 13 bases not matched to a gene. Germline loops: CDR1 MGHRA, CDR2 YSYEKL. CDR3 length: 19 residues. CDR3 nucleotide sequence: TGCGCCAGCAGCCAAGATCCGGGAGTGGGAGGGATCACCTACAATGAGCAGTTCTTC. Amino acids: CASSQDPGVGGITYNEQFF.

This clonotype was found a few times. The chain uses TRBV4-2 and TRBJ1-1; D may be TRBD1 (5 bases). The CDR3 is 18 amino acids. V was clipped by 0 bases and J by 1 base, with 18 bases between them. CDR1 and CDR2 from the germline V gene are LGHNA and YNFKEQ. The CDR3 DNA follows: TGTGCCAGCAGCCAAGAAGTGCGGGGGGAAGGGCGGAACACTGAAGCTTTCTTT. Its protein is CASSQEVRGEGRNTEAFF.

The V gene is TRBV5-1, the J gene TRBJ1-3, with 7 bases aligning to TRBD1. Germline V CDR1 and CDR2: SGHRS, YFSETQ. The CDR3 spans 16 residues. J lost 3 bases, V lost 0 bases, and 6 bases had no gene match. DNA of the CDR3: TGCGCCAGCAGCTTGGTCGGGACAGCGAATGGAAACACCATATATTTT. Translation gives CASSLVGTANGNTIYF.